This T cell receptor beta chain comes out of a study of blood T cell repertoires in COVID-19 (TCRdb year 2020). With respect to the entire study: The collaborator samples originated in the United States, Italy and Spain and spanned the acute and convalescent phases of COVID-19. The material from the prospective study consisted of cDNA or gDNA derived from T cells, B-cell-depleted T cells, or PBMCs. The sample metadata nearly always contained a de-identified subject ID, COVID-19 status, age in years and sex. Samples came from the ongoing ImmuneRACE study (first 160 participants) plus 1,254 subjects from 6 global collaborators. Deeply sampled blood TCRbeta repertoires from subjects exposed to, actively infected with, or recovered from COVID-19 were included in the dataset. Where available, HLA class I and class II types were obtained from metadata supplied by the sample provider rather than from assay-based typing. The repertoires were released in a freely available public database meant as a resource for research on the immune response to SARS-CoV-2. Beyond this particular receptor, the publication reports: The amount of clinical and demographic metadata varied by source and participant and was provided uncurated.

TCRbeta CDR3 regions were amplified from genomic DNA using the immunoSEQ Assay, a bias-controlled multiplex PCR. In the source study's methods: The number of nucleated cells in each sample was estimated from the amplification of reference gene primers within the assay. Sequence reads were collapsed and filtered to measure the absolute abundance of every unique TCRbeta CDR3 rearrangement. For each sample, productive Simpson clonality was calculated as the square root of Simpson's diversity index over productive rearrangements. This immuneACCESS table, as held by TCRdb, lists in-frame sequences with V and J called but not all clones. Of the missing ones, under half trace to an unresolved V gene in checked studies; the others have no known cause. V and J calls and clone size are as listed in that table; D and trimming were resolved from the DNA. In this sample the table shows a few hundred thousand clones, roughly nine tenths of which occur a single time. Clones ranked in the top ten supply about 4.6% of the sample.

A second Seattle source provided samples from volunteer blood donors who had recovered from COVID-19. Whole blood was collected in K2EDTA tubes by collaborating institutions according to the institutions' own protocols. For TCRbeta analysis, collaborators shipped samples as frozen whole blood, isolated PBMCs, or DNA extracted from either of those sample types. As regards this clone: Its cognate antigen has yet to be identified. Base-call qualities are not available, and no considerably larger clone is one nucleotide away.

Trimming at the junction amounts to 4 bases on V and 4 bases on J, and the germline ends lie 11 bases apart. From its cysteine to its phenylalanine, the CDR3 spans 13 amino acids. Here the CDR3 DNA is all that survives: 39 bases in frame from base 1. Reading the germline V gene gives CDR1 SGHDT and CDR2 YYEEEE. The chain couples TRBV5-6 to TRBJ2-5, and perhaps TRBD2 as D gene, on 5 matching bases. The clonotype originates from a woman aged 40 to 50 who had recovered from COVID-19. Sequencing input: peripheral blood. The encoded CDR3 is CASSRGWGETQYF. In nucleotide form, the sequence is TGTGCCAGCAGCCGCGGGTGGGGAGAGACCCAGTACTTC.